This TCR beta chain was identified in a study of blood T cells in healthy people across ages. For the second PCR, which ran for about 6 to 11 cycles, a sample-barcoded 5' primer and a J-beta primer mix were used. TCRdb ran MiXCR on the 5' RACE reads and lists one entry per CDR3 protein. The sample has hundreds of thousands of distinct CDR3 sequences; around 21% are singletons. A word on this clonotype: Its antigen is unknown.

The germline V gene has CDR1 SNHLY and CDR2 FYNNEI. The CDR3 is 15 residues long. With V trimmed by 7 bases and J by 1 base, 9 bases remained unmatched. Whole-study findings and limits: From one million sequenced T cells, diversity estimates were lower bounds.

The rearrangement joins TRBV2 to TRBJ1-2; 7 bases align to TRBD1. The TCR originated in a man aged 65-85 years in good health. The sequenced material came from blood. The CDR3, as DNA: TGTGCCAGCAAACGAGGGACAGAGATTAACTATGGCTACACCTTC. This translates into CASKRGTEINYGYTF.